This TCR beta chain was identified during a study of Ad26.COV2.S vaccination and SARS-CoV-2 variants. The treatment was: about 20 received Ad26.COV2.S at low or high dose, single or two shots; about 5 received placebo; per-sample allocation not given. The samples were gathered on day 63 after the first injection of vaccine or placebo. The CDR3 has 15 amino acids. J was trimmed by 6 bases and V by 2 bases; bases with no gene match: 7. Per germline, CDR1 KGHSH and CDR2 LQKENI. Libraries were prepared by immunoSEQ multiplex PCR; TCRdb keeps only in-frame clonotypes and omits some of them. The top ten clones hold roughly 5% of a sample with about 350,000 clones, roughly 89% of them seen once.

The sequence derives from a person aged 18-65 years who received the Ad26.COV2.S COVID-19 vaccine or a placebo. The material was peripheral blood, obtained in a trial of Ad26.COV2.S vaccine versus placebo. This rearrangement joins TRBV18 to TRBJ2-3, with 8 bases matching TRBD2. CDR3 sequence reads: CASSPTSGSRDTQYF. The CDR3 coding sequence is TGTGCCAGCTCACCAACGAGCGGGAGTAGGGATACGCAGTATTTT.